Following are 24 T cell receptor beta chains from one sample sequenced in a study of cytomegalovirus exposure and HLA in healthy donors. 60 Vbeta and 13 Jbeta primers were used in PCR. This table comes from immunoSEQ multiplex PCR, and its TCRdb copy is limited to in-frame clones, with some not included. The sample holds about 160,000 clones, roughly 80% seen once. The sequencing input was PBMCs. These receptors were obtained from a middle-aged man in good health and CMV-seropositive.

This clone was counted once. This chain uses TRBV11-3 with TRBJ2-2; TRBD2 might be the D (6 bases). Trimming left V 5 bases short and J 1 base short, with 14 bases between. The length of the CDR3 is 16 residues. Germline-derived CDR1 and CDR2 are SGHNT and YENEEA. CDR3 residues: CASSPSWGENTGELFF. The DNA for the CDR3 is TGTGCCAGCAGCCCGAGTTGGGGGGAGAACACCGGGGAGCTGTTTTTT.

This clone turned up a few times. The rearrangement joins TRBV6-6 to TRBJ2-3; D ambiguous. The V and J ends lost 2 bases and 5 bases respectively, with 8 bases between them. Germline V gene lookup returns CDR1 MNHNY and CDR2 SVGAGI (reference sequence). This CDR3 is 13 amino acids long. CDR3 amino acids: CASSYPRLDTQYF. The DNA of the CDR3 is TGTGCCAGCAGTTACCCGAGGCTAGATACGCAGTATTTT.

The genes are TRBV4-3 and TRBJ2-1; 8 nucleotides align to TRBD2. Germline V lookup: CDR1 LGHNA, CDR2 YSLEER. The CDR3 length is 15 residues. Losses at the gene ends were 5 bases for V and 7 bases for J; bases not matched to a gene: 10. The CDR3 reads CASSSEQRGSNEQFF. CDR3 bases: TGCGCCAGCAGCTCCGAACAGCGGGGGTCAAATGAGCAGTTCTTC.

This chain joins TRBV2 and TRBJ1-1, with 11 bases identical to TRBD1. Germline V gene lookup returns CDR1 SNHLY and CDR2 FYNNEI. The CDR3 has 15 amino acids. V lost 10 bases to trimming and J lost 5 bases; unmatched junction nucleotides: 12. CDR3 in amino acids: CANRKGQGGSTEAFF. In DNA form, the CDR3 reads TGTGCCAACCGAAAGGGACAGGGGGGAAGTACTGAAGCTTTCTTT. The full variable domain, with the rest looked up from reference TRBV2 and TRBJ1-1, is EPEVTQTPSHQVTQMGQEVILRCVPISNHLYFYWYRQILGQKVEFLVSFYNNEISEKSEIFDDQFSVERPDGSNFTLKIRSTKLEDSAMYFCANRKGQGGSTEAFFGQGTRLTVV.

This chain connects TRBV5-1 to TRBJ2-1; possibly TRBD1 for D (5 bases). Germline-derived CDR1 and CDR2 are SGHRS and YFSETQ. CDR3 length: 15 amino acids. The V end was cut by 1 base, the J end by 8 bases, with 16 bases between. The DNA for the CDR3 is TGCGCCAGCAGCTTGCGTGACTGGACACGGGATGAGCAGTTCTTC. It yields the protein CASSLRDWTRDEQFF.

V and J are TRBV4-2 and TRBJ1-5; a possible D gene is TRBD1 (5 bases). Between the trimmed V and J ends, which lost 0 bases and 2 bases, there was a span of 8 bases. Germline values: CDR1 LGHNA, CDR2 YNFKEQ. The CDR3 runs to 15 residues. The CDR3 reads CASSQDPGRNQPQHF. CDR3 nucleotides: TGTGCCAGCAGCCAAGATCCAGGGCGCAATCAGCCCCAGCATTTT.

The rearrangement uses TRBV6-6 and TRBJ2-7; TRBD2 matches at 7 bases. The CDR3 runs 15 residues. V shed 6 bases, J shed 0 bases, and the junction held 8 bases outside the gene matches. Germline V gene lookup returns CDR1 MNHNY and CDR2 SVGAGI (reference sequence). The CDR3 DNA is TGTGCCAGCAGCCCCGGGACTACGTTCTCCTACGAGCAGTACTTC. It yields the protein CASSPGTTFSYEQYF.

The sample holds a few counts of this clone. This chain uses TRBV5-1 with TRBJ2-7; 7 nucleotides agree with TRBD2. Germline CDR1 SGHRS, CDR2 YFSETQ. The CDR3 totals 12 residues. V dropped 4 bases and J dropped 6; count of bases not matched to a gene: 4. In nucleotides, the CDR3 is TGCGCCAGCAGCCCATGGGGGGGCGAGCAGTACTTC. It codes for CASSPWGGEQYF.

This chain uses TRBV5-4 with TRBJ1-2, with 8 bases identical to TRBD1. Per the germline V gene, CDR1 is SGHNT and CDR2 is YYREEE (reference sequence). The CDR3 extends over 15 amino acids. The V segment lost 1 base and the J segment 7 bases; nucleotides outside the gene matches: 9. The CDR3: CASSLRTGPQSGYTF. DNA of the CDR3: TGTGCCAGCAGCTTGCGGACAGGGCCCCAAAGTGGCTACACCTTC. Together with reference TRBV5-4 and TRBJ1-2, the CDR3 gives the full variable domain: ETGVTQSPTHLIKTRGQQVTLRCSSQSGHNTVSWYQQALGQGPQFIFQYYREEENGRGNFPPRFSGLQFPNYSSELNVNALELDDSALYLCASSLRTGPQSGYTFGSGTRLTVV.

This clone has a handful of counts. The chain couples TRBV7-2 to TRBJ1-3; 10 bases match TRBD1. The CDR3 sequence is 15 residues long. The junction had 3 bases not matched to a gene; V was cut back by 4 bases and J by 3 bases. The germline V gene encodes CDR1 SGHTA and CDR2 FQGNSA. The CDR3 is CASSSWDRGGNTIYF. The DNA for the CDR3 is TGTGCCAGCAGCTCCTGGGACAGGGGTGGAAACACCATATATTTT. The full variable domain, completed using reference TRBV7-2 and TRBJ1-3, is GAGVSQSPSNKVTEKGKDVELRCDPISGHTALYWYRQSLGQGLEFLIYFQGNSAPDKSGLPSDRFSAERTGGSVSTLTIQRTQQEDSAVYLCASSSWDRGGNTIYFGEGSWLTVV.

The chain carries TRBV11-2 and TRBJ2-7, with 7 bases that match TRBD2. Germline assignment: CDR1 SGHAT and CDR2 FQNNGV. The CDR3 has 15 residues. V lost 4 bases and J lost 2; bases outside the gene matches: 8. As DNA, the CDR3 is TGTGCCAGCAGCTCAAGCCCGCTAGCGGCCTACGAGCAGTACTTC. Protein product: CASSSSPLAAYEQYF.

The gene calls are TRBV4-1 and TRBJ1-3; D possibly corresponds to TRBD1 (5 bases). Trimming cost V 4 bases and J 0 bases, with 16 bases left between them. CDR1 and CDR2 from the germline V gene are MGHRA and YSYEKL. CDR3 size: 17 residues. This chain's CDR3 is CASSPGLGLLSGNTIYF. For the CDR3, the DNA is TGCGCCAGCAGCCCGGGGTTGGGACTGCTCTCTGGAAACACCATATATTTT.

The chain employs TRBV5-1 and TRBJ1-3; 9 bases line up with TRBD1. Germline V gives CDR1 SGHRS, CDR2 YFSETQ. Trimming removed 0 bases from V and 0 bases from J; junction bases left unmatched: 13. The CDR3 covers 20 residues. Here the CDR3 reads CASSLGFGQGLLSSGNTIYF. CDR3 coding DNA: TGCGCCAGCAGCTTGGGTTTCGGACAGGGGCTATTGAGCTCTGGAAACACCATATATTTT.

The chain couples TRBV28 to TRBJ1-6; 7 bases map to TRBD1. The germline gives CDR1 MDHEN, CDR2 SYDVKM. CDR3 length: 14 residues. V gave up 4 bases and J gave up 9 bases; unmatched junction bases: 6. The CDR3 loop reads CASSWTGRASPLHF. CDR3 bases: TGTGCCAGCAGTTGGACAGGCAGGGCTTCACCCCTCCACTTT.

The J gene is TRBJ1-1, the V gene TRBV11-2; D is uncertain. From germline, CDR1 is SGHAT and CDR2 FQNNGV. This CDR3 comprises 13 residues. V lost 11 bases and J 3 bases, leaving 16 bases between the germline ends. The CDR3 DNA sequence: TGTGCCGACTCTATTGTAGAGGACACTGAAGCTTTCTTT. This sequence encodes CADSIVEDTEAFF.

As regards this clone: The junction departs from the called germline gene at one end, perhaps through a read error. The rearrangement uses TRBV6-5 and TRBJ1-1; D unclear. CDR3 size: 14 residues. In germline, CDR1 is MNHEY, CDR2 SVGAGI. The CDR3 spells CASSYSGVRTEAFF. The DNA of the CDR3 is TGTGCCAGTAGTTACTCGGGCGTGCGCACTGAAGCTTTCTTT.

This clone was recorded a few times. J is TRBJ2-6 and V is TRBV5-1, with D unresolved. Germline-derived CDR1 and CDR2 are SGHRS and YFSETQ. Trimming left V 1 base short and J 4 bases short, with 12 bases between. The CDR3 extends over 16 amino acids. The DNA of the CDR3 is TGCGCCAGCAGCTTGTCGGGTTTCTCAGGGGCCAACGTCCTGACTTTC. Translating gives CASSLSGFSGANVLTF.

This clone was recorded a few times. The J gene is TRBJ2-5, the V gene TRBV30; TRBD2 is a possible D gene (5 bases). Trimming left V 7 bases short and J 2 bases short, with 17 bases between. This CDR3 spans 14 amino acids. Germline V lookup: CDR1 GTSNPN, CDR2 SVGIG (reference sequence). The CDR3 DNA is TGTGCCTCGAGCGGAGCGCCTTCTCAAGAGACCCAGTACTTC. Residues: CASSGAPSQETQYF.

V and J are TRBV4-1 and TRBJ1-5; tentative D call: TRBD1 (5 bases). The CDR3 contains 16 residues. The V gene's germline CDR1 is MGHRA and CDR2 YSYEKL. Deletions cut 4 bases from V and 4 bases from J, with 17 bases between. The CDR3 region has the DNA TGCGCCAGCAGCCTACAACAGGTCCCCCTTAATCAGCCCCAGCATTTT. Translating gives CASSLQQVPLNQPQHF.

The chain has TRBV7-2 and TRBJ2-3, with TRBD2 matching over 9 bases. Germline V gene lookup returns CDR1 SGHTA and CDR2 FQGNSA. V gave up 1 base and J gave up 6 bases; unmatched junction bases: 5. This CDR3 contains 15 residues. CDR3 amino acids: CASSLERLAGDTQYF. The CDR3 bases are TGTGCCAGCAGCTTAGAAAGGCTAGCGGGGGATACGCAGTATTTT.

CDR3 DNA: TGTGCCAGCTCACCACCTGGCGGGGGGGCTGTGACCCAGTACTTC. It specifies CASSPPGGGAVTQYF. The chain links TRBV18 to TRBJ2-5, with 9 bases that match TRBD2. The V and J ends lost 0 bases and 7 bases, in that order; junction bases with no gene match: 6. CDR3 size: 15 residues. Germline V CDR1 and CDR2: KGHSH, LQKENI.

The chain is built from TRBV19 and TRBJ2-5; D is uncertain. The J call may be in error: the DNA end matches TRBJ2-7 better. CDR3 length: 11 amino acids. Germline V CDR1 and CDR2: LNHDA, SQIVND (reference sequence). The CDR3 region has the DNA TGTGCCAGTAGTATAGGATACGAGCAGTACTTC. Residues: CASSIGYEQYF.

The chain carries TRBV5-4 and TRBJ2-2, with 12 nucleotides matching TRBD1. The junction had 14 bases not matched to a gene; V was cut back by 4 bases and J by 4 bases. The CDR3 has 19 amino acids. CDR1 is SGHNT and CDR2 is YYREEE in the germline V gene (reference sequence). CDR3 DNA: TGTGCCAGCAGCACCCGGGGAGCCGGGACAGGGGGCTCCACCGGGGAGCTGTTTTTT. Its translation: CASSTRGAGTGGSTGELFF.

The chain joins TRBV19 to TRBJ2-2, with 8 bases lining up with TRBD2. Germline lookup yields CDR1 LNHDA and CDR2 SQIVND (reference sequence). The V and J ends lost 0 bases and 6 bases, in that order; junction bases with no gene match: 18. The CDR3 is 20 residues long. The CDR3, as DNA: TGTGCCAGTAGTATAGACGGTCCCCGACTAGCGCGGTCGAGGTCCGGGGAGCTGTTTTTT. This translates into CASSIDGPRLARSRSGELFF.